Listed below are T cell receptor beta chains from one sample, sequenced in a study of T cells after yellow fever vaccination. TCRdb called the 5' RACE reads again in MiXCR, with one record for every CDR3 protein. The data hold around 550,000 distinct CDR3 sequences, with 15% to 20% observed a single time. This specimen consisted of PBMCs, obtained 15 days after the yellow fever booster vaccination. All receptors come from a man aged 30-40 years who received the YFV17D yellow fever vaccine. The CDR3 runs from the conserved cysteine through the conserved F or W. A D gene is named only where the DNA matches it firmly. Where a row states a size, it is once, few, many or the class of an expanded clone; other rows omit it.

CSVGASGNTIYF	TGCAGCGTTGGGGCCTCTGGAAACACCATATATTTT	TRBJ1-3	few	TRBV29-1	-
CASSPGLKAYEQYF	TGTGCCAGCAGCCCAGGACTTAAGGCCTACGAGCAGTACTTC	TRBJ2-7	-	TRBV7-2	-
CSATTLQGGLHEQYF	TGCAGTGCTACCACCCTACAGGGGGGGCTCCACGAGCAGTACTTC	TRBJ2-7	-	TRBV20-1	-
CASSFGMAYNEQFF	TGTGCCAGCAGCTTCGGGATGGCCTACAATGAGCAGTTCTTC	TRBJ2-1	few	TRBV5-5	-
CASSLSAGGRSGANVLTF	TGTGCCAGCAGCTTATCGGCAGGGGGCCGTTCCGGGGCCAACGTCCTGACTTTC	TRBJ2-6	-	TRBV7-8	TRBD1
CASSLASGGPAGELFF	TGCGCCAGCAGCTTGGCTAGCGGAGGTCCCGCCGGGGAGCTGTTTTTT	TRBJ2-2	few	TRBV5-1	TRBD2
CASNDYPQGRRNQPQHF	TGTGCCAGCAACGACTATCCTCAGGGACGACGGAATCAGCCCCAGCATTTT	TRBJ1-5	-	TRBV7-2	-
CASKKSGADEQYF	TGTGCCAGCAAGAAATCCGGGGCGGACGAGCAGTACTTC	TRBJ2-7	few	TRBV28	-
CASSLSAPEQFF	TGTGCCAGCAGTTTATCAGCTCCCGAGCAGTTCTTC	TRBJ2-1	-	TRBV28	-
CASTAARGGWHEQFF	TGTGCCAGCACCGCCGCGAGAGGGGGCTGGCATGAGCAGTTCTTC	TRBJ2-1	few	TRBV5-6	TRBD1
CASSLAEVQQETQYF	TGTGCCAGCAGCTTAGCGGAAGTACAGCAAGAGACCCAGTACTTC	TRBJ2-5	few	TRBV7-9	-
CASSQEDNQPQHF	TGCGCCAGCAGTCAAGAGGACAATCAGCCCCAGCATTTT	TRBJ1-5	-	TRBV23-1	-
CASSLGLGGYNDQFF	TGTGCCAGCAGCTTAGGTCTCGGGGGCTACAATGATCAGTTCTTC	TRBJ2-1	-	TRBV5-5	-
CAISPRPDSQALGGYTF	TGTGCCATCAGTCCGCGACCAGACAGCCAAGCCCTTGGGGGCTACACCTTC	TRBJ1-2	-	TRBV10-3	-
CASSDDKGLSTGELFF	TGTGCCAGCAGTGATGACAAGGGGTTATCGACCGGGGAGCTGTTTTTT	TRBJ2-2	-	TRBV12-3/TRBV12-4	-
CASSLSLAGGVNEQYF	TGTGCCAGCAGCTTGAGTTTGGCGGGAGGGGTTAATGAGCAGTACTTC	TRBJ2-7	-	TRBV5-4	TRBD2
CASSGDGIQDTQYF	TGTGCCAGCAGTGGGGACGGCATTCAAGATACGCAGTATTTT	TRBJ2-3	-	TRBV2	-
CSSLAGTGNNEQFF	TGCAGCTCCCTAGCCGGGACAGGAAACAATGAGCAGTTCTTC	TRBJ2-1	few	TRBV29-1	TRBD1
CSASPRADTQYF	TGCAGTGCTAGCCCCCGGGCGGATACGCAGTATTTT	TRBJ2-3	few	TRBV20-1	-
CASSVDSALADNEQFF	TGTGCCAGCAGCGTAGATTCTGCACTAGCGGACAATGAGCAGTTCTTC	TRBJ2-1	-	TRBV9	TRBD2
CASSPPQSGANVLTF	TGTGCCAGCAGTCCTCCCCAATCTGGGGCCAACGTCCTGACTTTC	TRBJ2-6	-	TRBV6-1	-
CSLRRDAYTQYF	TGCAGCCTCAGACGGGACGCATATACGCAGTATTTT	TRBJ2-3	-	TRBV29-1	-
CASSSLAGVNEQYF	TGTGCCAGCAGCTCACTAGCGGGAGTTAACGAGCAGTACTTC	TRBJ2-7	few	TRBV7-2	TRBD2
CASREAGLAGSEQFF	TGTGCCAGCAGGGAAGCCGGACTGGCAGGGAGTGAGCAGTTCTTC	TRBJ2-1	-	TRBV2	-
CATSRVRSTDTQYF	TGTGCCACCAGCAGGGTCCGGAGCACAGATACGCAGTATTTT	TRBJ2-3	-	TRBV15	-
CASSLEGIGTQYF	TGTGCCAGCAGTTTAGAGGGGATCGGGACCCAGTACTTC	TRBJ2-5	few	TRBV12-3/TRBV12-4	-
CASSSTRLGLTGELFF	TGTGCCAGCAGTTCCACGCGACTCGGCCTCACCGGGGAGCTGTTTTTT	TRBJ2-2	-	TRBV6-2/TRBV6-3	-
CSAPGSGRGGTDTQYF	TGCAGTGCTCCAGGTAGCGGGAGGGGTGGCACAGATACGCAGTATTTT	TRBJ2-3	-	TRBV20-1	TRBD2